One sample yielded the 18 T cell receptor beta chains listed below, sequenced in a study of T cell changes during pregnancy in multiple sclerosis. TCRdb's copy holds only in-frame clones and misses some; the assay was immunoSEQ multiplex PCR. The data contain tens of thousands of clones, 88% of them singletons. Sample: peripheral blood, taken in the first trimester of pregnancy. Receptors were obtained from a female donor with multiple sclerosis, enrolled in a pregnancy study.

The J gene is TRBJ1-1, the V gene TRBV6-1; TRBD1 agrees at 8 bases. The length of the CDR3 is 17 residues. J gave up 8 bases and V 3 bases, and 17 bases lay outside the gene matches. The germline V gene has CDR1 MNHNS and CDR2 SASEGT. In nucleotides, the CDR3 is TGTGCCAGCAGTGATTTAATCGGGACAGGTTTCTACCGAGAAGCTTTCTTT. Its protein is CASSDLIGTGFYREAFF.

V gene TRBV28 combines with J gene TRBJ2-7; 9 nucleotides match TRBD1. The germline V gene has CDR1 MDHEN and CDR2 SYDVKM. This CDR3 has 15 residues. The V gene end was trimmed by 6 bases and the J gene end by 3 bases; junction bases not matched to a gene: 9. For the CDR3, the DNA is TGTGCCAGCAGCCGGGACGGGACAGGGAACTACGAGCAGTACTTC. It encodes CASSRDGTGNYEQYF.

This clone was counted a single time. This sequence joins TRBV10-3 and TRBJ1-1, with 8 bases lining up with TRBD1. The CDR3 covers 13 residues. Trimming at V came to 6 bases and at J to 5 bases, leaving 5 bases not matched to a gene. Germline values: CDR1 ENHRY, CDR2 SYGVKD. The CDR3 spells CAIRQTGGTEAFF. CDR3 bases: TGTGCCATCAGACAAACAGGGGGAACTGAAGCTTTCTTT.

The V call is TRBV6-6, the J call TRBJ2-7; 14 nucleotides match TRBD2. Trimming took 6 bases from V and 0 from J; bases not matched to a gene: 4. Germline V gene lookup returns CDR1 MNHNY and CDR2 SVGAGI (reference sequence). The CDR3 is 16 amino acids. DNA for the CDR3: TGTGCCAGCAGCTCAGGACTAGCGGGAGGCTCCTACGAGCAGTACTTC. It codes for CASSSGLAGGSYEQYF.

V gene TRBV10-3 combines with J gene TRBJ1-2; TRBD1 agrees at 9 bases. Germline V lookup: CDR1 ENHRY, CDR2 SYGVKD. V dropped 0 bases and J dropped 4; count of bases not matched to a gene: 0. This CDR3 region has 14 residues. This chain's CDR3 is CAISESDRGYGYTF. DNA of the CDR3: TGTGCCATCAGTGAGTCGGACAGGGGCTATGGCTACACCTTC.

The CDR3 DNA sequence: TGTGCCTGGAGCCCAGGACAGGGGATAGGGCAGTACTTC. This encodes CAWSPGQGIGQYF. This chain uses TRBV30 with TRBJ2-7; 9 bases map to TRBD1. V lost 3 bases to trimming and J lost 9 bases; unmatched junction nucleotides: 9. Germline V gives CDR1 GTSNPN, CDR2 SVGIG (reference sequence). The CDR3 is made up of 13 amino acids. Drawing the rest from reference TRBV30 and TRBJ2-7, the complete variable domain is SQTIHQWPATLVQPVGSPLSLECTVEGTSNPNLYWYRQAAGRGLQLLFYSVGIGQISSEVPQNLSASRPQDRQFILSSKKLLLSDSGFYLCAWSPGQGIGQYFGPGTRLTVT.

The chain recombines TRBV28 with TRBJ1-1; 12 nucleotides align to TRBD1. After removal of 7 bases from V and 5 bases from J, the junction contained 8 bases not matched to a gene. Germline V CDR1 and CDR2: MDHEN, SYDVKM. The CDR3 has 15 residues. The CDR3 bases are TGTGCCAGCACCTCGGGACAGGGGGCCCCAACTGAAGCTTTCTTT. Its protein product is CASTSGQGAPTEAFF. Full variable domain (remainder filled in from reference TRBV28 and TRBJ1-1): DVKVTQSSRYLVKRTGEKVFLECVQDMDHENMFWYRQDPGLGLRLIYFSYDVKMKEKGDIPEGYSVSREKKERFSLILESASTNQTSMYLCASTSGQGAPTEAFFGQGTRLTVV.

The chain uses TRBV21-1 and TRBJ2-7; TRBD1 reflects the table's D call only, with no check against the DNA. TRBV21-1 is noted as a pseudogene. The CDR3 sequence is 14 residues long. The CDR3 coding sequence is TGTGCCAGCAGCTTACGGAACAGGGGATTGAAGCAGTACTTC. Translation gives CASSLRNRGLKQYF.

This chain uses TRBV6-1 with TRBJ2-1; the D gene is possibly TRBD2 (6 bases). The germline CDR1 and CDR2 sequences are MNHNS and SASEGT. The V end lost 6 bases, the J end lost 4 bases, and 16 bases lay between the germline ends. The CDR3 is 15 amino acids. The CDR3 DNA follows: TGTGCCAGCAGGAAGAATCCGGGACTTTACAATGAGCAGTTCTTC. Protein: CASRKNPGLYNEQFF.

The chain is built from TRBV5-4 and TRBJ2-7; D possibly corresponds to TRBD1 (5 bases). Germline CDR1 and CDR2: SGHNT and YYREEE (reference sequence). The CDR3 sequence is 14 residues long. Between the trimmed V and J ends, which lost 0 bases and 3 bases, there was a span of 10 bases. CDR3 residues: CASSLEVTGYEQYF. For the CDR3, the DNA is TGTGCCAGCAGCTTGGAGGTTACAGGCTACGAGCAGTACTTC.

The count of this clone is one. The V gene is TRBV5-1, the J gene TRBJ2-1; TRBD1 matches at 8 bases. Germline V gives CDR1 SGHRS, CDR2 YFSETQ. This CDR3 contains 15 residues. After removal of 1 base from V and 8 bases from J, the junction contained 8 bases not matched to a gene. CDR3 sequence (DNA): TGCGCCAGCAGCTTGTCCCAGGGGGCTGGGGATGAGCAGTTCTTC. This encodes CASSLSQGAGDEQFF.

The rearrangement joins TRBV21-1 to TRBJ1-3; the D call TRBD1 from the table was never checked on the DNA. TRBV21-1 is marked as a pseudogene. CDR3 length: 16 amino acids. This CDR3 is CASSKDSRRSGNTIYF. CDR3 sequence (DNA): TGTGCCAGCAGCAAAGACAGCAGACGATCTGGAAACACCATATATTTT.

The rearrangement joins TRBV7-2 to TRBJ2-1; D call uncertain. The CDR3 covers 14 residues. The germline CDR1 and CDR2 sequences are SGHTA and FQGNSA. V dropped 0 bases and J dropped 6 bases, with 9 bases sitting between them. CDR3 region: CASSLAPGTNEQFF. CDR3 coding DNA: TGTGCCAGCAGCTTAGCGCCCGGTACCAATGAGCAGTTCTTC.

The rearrangement joins TRBV7-9 to TRBJ2-7; 10 bases map to TRBD2. The ends lost 4 bases at V and 5 bases at J; junction bases unmatched: 5. The CDR3 is 14 residues long. Germline loops: CDR1 SEHNR, CDR2 FQNEAQ (reference sequence). The CDR3 nucleotides are TGTGCCAGCAGCTGGGGAACTAGCGGGGACGAGCAGTACTTC. This gives the protein CASSWGTSGDEQYF.

This clone has just one count. In nucleotides, the CDR3 is TGCGCCAGCAGCTTAGCTGGGACTAGCGGGAGTAGTGAGCAGTTCTTC. Protein product: CASSLAGTSGSSEQFF. The chain uses TRBV5-1 and TRBJ2-1, with 14 bases aligning to TRBD2. J was trimmed by 9 bases and V by 2 bases; bases with no gene match: 7. This CDR3 has 16 amino acids. CDR1 and CDR2 (germline): SGHRS, YFSETQ.

The chain links TRBV5-1 to TRBJ1-1; D not resolved. The CDR3 has 13 residues. Germline-derived CDR1 and CDR2 are SGHRS and YFSETQ. V was trimmed by 4 bases and J by 4 bases, leaving 11 bases between them. DNA for the CDR3: TGCGCCAGCAGCCTCGGGGTTTTCACTGAAGCTTTCTTT. It is translated as CASSLGVFTEAFF.

This chain connects TRBV6-5 to TRBJ1-1; D is unclear. CDR1 and CDR2 from the germline V gene are MNHEY and SVGAGI. CDR3 length: 14 residues. Trimming left V 6 bases short and J 1 base short, with 12 bases between. CDR3 bases: TGTGCCAGCAGCCTCTGGAGGGAGAACACTGAAGCTTTCTTT. Protein: CASSLWRENTEAFF.

This clone has a handful of counts. The rearrangement links TRBV6-4 to TRBJ2-1; the match to TRBD1 covers 11 bases. The CDR3 spans 15 residues. The V gene end was trimmed by 3 bases and the J gene end by 3 bases; junction bases not matched to a gene: 1. Germline V gives CDR1 MRHNA, CDR2 SNTAGT. DNA of the CDR3: TGTGCCAGCAGTGAGGGGACAGGGGGCTACAATGAGCAGTTCTTC. It yields the protein CASSEGTGGYNEQFF.